This T cell receptor beta chain was obtained from a study of blood T cell repertoires in COVID-19. About the study: COVID-19 samples from acute and convalescent phases originated in the United States, Italy and Spain. The cDNA or gDNA used as material had been derived from T cells, B-cell-depleted T cells, or PBMCs.

Germline lookup yields CDR1 MNHEY and CDR2 SVGAGI. This CDR3 has 13 amino acids. The ends lost 5 bases at V and 7 bases at J; junction bases unmatched: 6. As handled by the study authors: Researchers report that nucleated cell counts were estimated from reference gene primer amplification. The assay was immunoSEQ multiplex PCR, and TCRdb's table has in-frame clones only and misses some. V, J and clone size derive from that table, while D and trimming were established from the DNA sequence. The sample has roughly 200,000 clones, approximately 82% seen once. The clonotype was recovered from a man aged 35 to 55 with active or convalescent COVID-19. The chain is built from TRBV6-5 and TRBJ1-1, with TRBD1 identical over 8 bases. Source material: peripheral blood. The CDR3 region is CASSRDRRLEAFF. The CDR3 DNA reads TGTGCCAGCAGTCGGGACAGGAGACTTGAAGCTTTCTTT.